These T cell receptor beta chains were read from a single sample in a study of blood T cell repertoires in COVID-19. Libraries were prepared by immunoSEQ multiplex PCR; TCRdb keeps only in-frame clonotypes and omits some of them. The sample has 100,000 to 150,000 clones; about three quarters are singletons. The sequenced sample was peripheral blood. The receptors shown here come from a man aged 65 to 79 with acute or convalescent COVID-19. Each CDR3 is given with its conserved first and last residue. Fields, in order: V gene, J gene, clone size, D gene, CDR3 DNA, CDR3 protein. The D gene is left open where the match is weak. Size values are once, few and many counts, or a class for expanded clones, and some rows have none.

v_call: TRBV5-8
j_call: TRBJ2-3
clone_size: NA
d_call: NA
cdr3_nt: TGTGCCAGCCTCTCCCCTGCCGGGGGGCGCAAAAATACGCAGTATTTT
cdr3_aa: CASLSPAGGRKNTQYF

v_call: TRBV7-9
j_call: TRBJ1-1
clone_size: once
d_call: NA
cdr3_nt: TGTGCCAGCAGCCAGCGGGAGGGCGACACTGAAGCTTTCTTT
cdr3_aa: CASSQREGDTEAFF

v_call: TRBV18
j_call: TRBJ1-5
clone_size: few
d_call: TRBD1
cdr3_nt: TGTGCCAGCTCAGCCAAGGTGGACAGGGGGTCTCAGCCCCAGCATTTT
cdr3_aa: CASSAKVDRGSQPQHF

v_call: TRBV20-1
j_call: TRBJ2-7
clone_size: few
d_call: NA
cdr3_nt: TGCAGTGCTCCTTCTCCCTACGAGCAGTACTTC
cdr3_aa: CSAPSPYEQYF

v_call: TRBV10-2
j_call: TRBJ2-7
clone_size: NA
d_call: TRBD2
cdr3_nt: TGCGCCAGCAGAAAACAACTAGCGGGGACATCCTACGAGCAGTACTTC
cdr3_aa: CASRKQLAGTSYEQYF

v_call: TRBV5-1
j_call: TRBJ2-5
clone_size: NA
d_call: NA
cdr3_nt: TGCGCCAGCAGCTTGTTTCGGTGGGAGGAGTACCAAGAGACCCAGTACTTC
cdr3_aa: CASSLFRWEEYQETQYF

v_call: TRBV9
j_call: TRBJ2-3
clone_size: NA
d_call: TRBD2
cdr3_nt: TGTGCCAGCAGCGTAGCTACGTTGGGGACTAGTAGCTCAGATACGCAGTATTTT
cdr3_aa: CASSVATLGTSSSDTQYF

v_call: TRBV5-4
j_call: TRBJ2-7
clone_size: once
d_call: NA
cdr3_nt: TGTGCCAGCAGCTTGAAGAGAGAACCCTACGAGCAGTACTTC
cdr3_aa: CASSLKREPYEQYF

v_call: TRBV2
j_call: TRBJ1-1
clone_size: NA
d_call: NA
cdr3_nt: TGTGCCAGCAGTCAGGACAGAGAAAAAGCTTTCTTT
cdr3_aa: CASSQDREKAFF

v_call: TRBV28
j_call: TRBJ2-7
clone_size: NA
d_call: NA
cdr3_nt: TGTGCCAGCAGACCGACTAGATTCGAGCAGTACTTC
cdr3_aa: CASRPTRFEQYF

v_call: TRBV7-2
j_call: TRBJ2-7
clone_size: NA
d_call: TRBD2
cdr3_nt: TGTGCCAGCAGCTTAGGGGGACTAGCGGGACGGGACGAGCAGTACTTC
cdr3_aa: CASSLGGLAGRDEQYF

v_call: TRBV5-1
j_call: TRBJ1-5
clone_size: few
d_call: NA
cdr3_nt: TGCGCCAGCAGTCTGGAAGGGGGAAGCAATCAGCCCCAGCATTTT
cdr3_aa: CASSLEGGSNQPQHF

v_call: TRBV27
j_call: TRBJ2-7
clone_size: NA
d_call: TRBD1
cdr3_nt: TGTGCCAGCAGTTTAACAGGGGCCTACGAGCAGTACTTC
cdr3_aa: CASSLTGAYEQYF

v_call: TRBV7-3
j_call: TRBJ2-1
clone_size: NA
d_call: TRBD2
cdr3_nt: TGTGCCAGCAGCTTATGGGGTGGGACTAGCTACAATGAGCAGTTCTTC
cdr3_aa: CASSLWGGTSYNEQFF

v_call: TRBV29-1
j_call: TRBJ2-1
clone_size: NA
d_call: NA
cdr3_nt: TGCAGCGTTACTTGGGGCATAGGGAATGAGCAGTTCTTC
cdr3_aa: CSVTWGIGNEQFF

v_call: TRBV5-4
j_call: TRBJ2-4
clone_size: NA
d_call: NA
cdr3_nt: TGTGCCAGCAGCTCCGAGACAAGGGGGGCCAAAAACATTCAGTACTTC
cdr3_aa: CASSSETRGAKNIQYF

v_call: TRBV30
j_call: TRBJ1-6
clone_size: once
d_call: TRBD1
cdr3_nt: TGTGCCTGGAGTGTAGGGGGCAGCGCGTATTCACCCCTCCACTTT
cdr3_aa: CAWSVGGSAYSPLHF

v_call: TRBV27
j_call: TRBJ2-7
clone_size: NA
d_call: TRBD1
cdr3_nt: TGTGCCAGCAGTATCTCCGGGACAGGGCCCTATGAGCAGTACTTC
cdr3_aa: CASSISGTGPYEQYF

v_call: TRBV30
j_call: TRBJ1-5
clone_size: few
d_call: NA
cdr3_nt: TGTGCCTGGAGTTTTCCAGGAAGTAGCAATCAGCCCCAGCATTTT
cdr3_aa: CAWSFPGSSNQPQHF

v_call: TRBV7-9
j_call: TRBJ1-4
clone_size: NA
d_call: NA
cdr3_nt: TGTGCCAGCAGCCCAACAGCGGTCCCTAATGAAAAACTGTTTTTT
cdr3_aa: CASSPTAVPNEKLFF

v_call: TRBV7-9
j_call: TRBJ2-1
clone_size: NA
d_call: NA
cdr3_nt: TGTGCCAGCAGCTTAGCGGGGAGCTCCTACAATGAGCAGTTCTTC
cdr3_aa: CASSLAGSSYNEQFF

v_call: TRBV23-1
j_call: TRBJ1-4
clone_size: NA
d_call: NA
cdr3_nt: TGCGCCAGCAGTCAATCGAGACAAGCTAATGAAAAACTGTTTTTT
cdr3_aa: CASSQSRQANEKLFF

v_call: TRBV28
j_call: TRBJ2-6
clone_size: NA
d_call: TRBD2
cdr3_nt: TGTGCCAGCACCTTAGCGGGAGGGGTGTCTGGGGCCAACGTCCTGACTTTC
cdr3_aa: CASTLAGGVSGANVLTF

v_call: TRBV7-3
j_call: TRBJ2-1
clone_size: few
d_call: TRBD2
cdr3_nt: TGTGCCAGCAGTCCCACTAGCGGCCCCTACAATGAGCAGTTCTTC
cdr3_aa: CASSPTSGPYNEQFF

v_call: TRBV5-6
j_call: TRBJ1-2
clone_size: NA
d_call: TRBD1
cdr3_nt: TGTGCCAGCAGTTTCGACAGGGAACTCTATGGCTACACCTTC
cdr3_aa: CASSFDRELYGYTF

v_call: TRBV12-3/TRBV12-4
j_call: TRBJ2-1
clone_size: NA
d_call: NA
cdr3_nt: TGTGCCAGCAGACGGAGGGGATCCCATGAGCAGTTCTTC
cdr3_aa: CASRRRGSHEQFF

v_call: TRBV4-3
j_call: TRBJ1-5
clone_size: NA
d_call: NA
cdr3_nt: TGCGCCAGCAGCCAACGACAATCACGTGGGGCCCCACCTCAGCCCCAGCATTTT
cdr3_aa: CASSQRQSRGAPPQPQHF

v_call: TRBV19
j_call: TRBJ2-6
clone_size: NA
d_call: NA
cdr3_nt: TGTGCCAGTAGTATGGGAGGCACCTCTGGGGCCAACGTCCTGACTTTC
cdr3_aa: CASSMGGTSGANVLTF

v_call: TRBV24-1
j_call: TRBJ1-6
clone_size: NA
d_call: TRBD1
cdr3_nt: TGTGCCACCAGTGATATGGACAGGCGATCCGATAATTCACCCCTCCACTTT
cdr3_aa: CATSDMDRRSDNSPLHF

v_call: TRBV5-1
j_call: TRBJ1-1
clone_size: NA
d_call: TRBD1
cdr3_nt: TGCGCCAGCAGCTTGCAGGGGGCGAACACTGAAGCTTTCTTT
cdr3_aa: CASSLQGANTEAFF

v_call: TRBV11-3
j_call: TRBJ2-7
clone_size: NA
d_call: TRBD2
cdr3_nt: TGTGCCAGCAGTGTCCATAGCGGGACCGACGAGCAGTACTTC
cdr3_aa: CASSVHSGTDEQYF

v_call: TRBV3-1/TRBV3-2
j_call: TRBJ1-1
clone_size: NA
d_call: NA
cdr3_nt: TGTGCCAGCAGCCAAGGTCAGTCTGAAGCTTTCTTT
cdr3_aa: CASSQGQSEAFF

v_call: TRBV2
j_call: TRBJ2-7
clone_size: once
d_call: TRBD1
cdr3_nt: TGTGCCAGCTACCTTCCGGAGAGGTACAGGGGGCGGATCGAGCAGTACTTC
cdr3_aa: CASYLPERYRGRIEQYF

v_call: TRBV5-1
j_call: TRBJ1-1
clone_size: NA
d_call: TRBD1
cdr3_nt: TGCGCCAGCAGCCTCGCGGCGGGACAGCAGAACACTGAAGCTTTCTTT
cdr3_aa: CASSLAAGQQNTEAFF

v_call: TRBV11-2
j_call: TRBJ2-1
clone_size: NA
d_call: TRBD2
cdr3_nt: TGTGCCAGCAGTTTCGGGGGGATGAGGACCCACAATGAGCAGTTCTTC
cdr3_aa: CASSFGGMRTHNEQFF

v_call: TRBV7-2
j_call: TRBJ2-3
clone_size: NA
d_call: TRBD2
cdr3_nt: TGTGCCAGCAGCTTAGGAGCGGGGGGCTTCACAGATACGCAGTATTTT
cdr3_aa: CASSLGAGGFTDTQYF

v_call: TRBV5-5
j_call: TRBJ2-3
clone_size: NA
d_call: NA
cdr3_nt: TGTGCCAGCAGTTTCGGACAGAGCACAGATACGCAGTATTTT
cdr3_aa: CASSFGQSTDTQYF

v_call: TRBV6-5
j_call: TRBJ1-1
clone_size: NA
d_call: TRBD1
cdr3_nt: TGTGCCAGCAGTTACTCGACAGGGCTCTGGAACACTGAAGCTTTCTTT
cdr3_aa: CASSYSTGLWNTEAFF

v_call: TRBV11-3
j_call: TRBJ2-2
clone_size: NA
d_call: TRBD1
cdr3_nt: TGTGCCAGCAGCTTAGACAGAGGACAGGGGGGGACCGGGGAGCTGTTTTTT
cdr3_aa: CASSLDRGQGGTGELFF

v_call: TRBV29-1
j_call: TRBJ2-3
clone_size: NA
d_call: TRBD1
cdr3_nt: TGCAGCGTGGGACAGGGTACGACAGATACGCAGTATTTT
cdr3_aa: CSVGQGTTDTQYF

v_call: TRBV7-6
j_call: TRBJ1-4
clone_size: NA
d_call: NA
cdr3_nt: TGTGCCAGCAGCGCGAGGGCCCTGGGCGATGAAAAACTGTTTTTT
cdr3_aa: CASSARALGDEKLFF

v_call: TRBV6-5
j_call: TRBJ1-1
clone_size: once
d_call: NA
cdr3_nt: TGTGCCAGCAGTTCAAACAGAGAAACTGAAGCTTTCTTT
cdr3_aa: CASSSNRETEAFF

v_call: TRBV7-8
j_call: TRBJ1-5
clone_size: once
d_call: NA
cdr3_nt: TGTGCCAGCAGCTTATCGGCAGGGGCAAATCAGCCCCAGCATTTT
cdr3_aa: CASSLSAGANQPQHF

v_call: TRBV29-1
j_call: TRBJ2-5
clone_size: NA
d_call: NA
cdr3_nt: TGCAGCGTTGAAGATTGGCTTAACCAAGAGACCCAGTACTTC
cdr3_aa: CSVEDWLNQETQYF

v_call: TRBV18
j_call: TRBJ2-3
clone_size: NA
d_call: TRBD1
cdr3_nt: TGTGCCAGCTCACCAGAGGTTCGGGACAGTGTTGCAGATACGCAGTATTTT
cdr3_aa: CASSPEVRDSVADTQYF

v_call: TRBV27
j_call: TRBJ1-5
clone_size: NA
d_call: TRBD1
cdr3_nt: TGTGCCAGCAGCAGACAGGGAAATATGCCCCAGCATTTT
cdr3_aa: CASSRQGNMPQHF

v_call: TRBV19
j_call: TRBJ2-7
clone_size: NA
d_call: TRBD2
cdr3_nt: TGTGCCAGTACCGCGAGCGGGAGTTACGAGCAGTACTTC
cdr3_aa: CASTASGSYEQYF

v_call: TRBV7-2
j_call: TRBJ2-5
clone_size: NA
d_call: NA
cdr3_nt: TGTGCCAGCAGCTCTAGAAGCAACCAAGAGACCCAGTACTTC
cdr3_aa: CASSSRSNQETQYF